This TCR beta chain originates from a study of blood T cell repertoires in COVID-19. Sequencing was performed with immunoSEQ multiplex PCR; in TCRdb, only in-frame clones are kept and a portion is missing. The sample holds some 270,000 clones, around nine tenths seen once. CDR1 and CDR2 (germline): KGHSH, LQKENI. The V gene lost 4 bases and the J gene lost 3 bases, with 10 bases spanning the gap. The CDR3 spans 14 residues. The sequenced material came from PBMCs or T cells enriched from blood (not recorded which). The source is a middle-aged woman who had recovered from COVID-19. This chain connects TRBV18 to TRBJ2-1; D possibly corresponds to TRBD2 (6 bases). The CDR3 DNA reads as TGTGCCAGCTCACGGGTAGCGGACTACAATGAGCAGTTCTTC. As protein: CASSRVADYNEQFF.